Included here is one T cell receptor beta chain sequence, with context. Its antigen is unidentified. Amplified TCR beta CDR3 regions derived from RNA transcripts. HTBI primers were the set used in a first-round RT-PCR of the TCR CDR3. TCRdb independently ran MiXCR on the multiplex PCR reads; one entry per CDR3 protein. The table includes around 700,000 distinct CDR3 sequences, under 45% detected once. The data belong to a study of T cells in Graves' hyperthyroidism and ophthalmopathy. For the diagnoses, clinical symptoms, serum thyroxine and TRAb, thyroid ultrasound and orbital computed tomography were used. Study-level points and caveats: Expanded thyroid clonotypes (above 0.001) were mostly also found in blood. Through a model of 13 V-J features, ophthalmopathy was separated from stable hyperthyroidism. Model output signaled ophthalmopathy a median about 6.3 months ahead of onset.

Germline CDR1 ENHRY, CDR2 SYGVKD. The junction had 8 bases not matched to a gene; V was cut back by 6 bases and J by 4 bases. The CDR3 loop spans 16 amino acids. The TCR sequence derives from a woman in her 40s with Graves' hyperthyroidism. The chain links TRBV10-3 to TRBJ2-6, with TRBD1 matching over 8 bases. The sequencing input was blood. CDR3 DNA: TGTGCCATCAGAAGGACAGGGAACACCGGGGCCAACGTCCTGACTTTC. It codes for CAIRRTGNTGANVLTF.